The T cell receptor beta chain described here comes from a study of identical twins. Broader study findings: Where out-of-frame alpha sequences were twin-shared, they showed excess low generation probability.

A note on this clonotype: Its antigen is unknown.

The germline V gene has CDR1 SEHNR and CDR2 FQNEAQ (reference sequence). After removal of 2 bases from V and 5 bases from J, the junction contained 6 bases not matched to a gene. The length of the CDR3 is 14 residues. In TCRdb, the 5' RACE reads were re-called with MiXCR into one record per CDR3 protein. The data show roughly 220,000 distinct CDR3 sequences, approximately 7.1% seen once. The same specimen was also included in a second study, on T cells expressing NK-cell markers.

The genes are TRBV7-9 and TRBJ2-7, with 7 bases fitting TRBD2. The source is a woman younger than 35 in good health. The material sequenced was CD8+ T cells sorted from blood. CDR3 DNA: TGTGCCAGCAGCTTAACTAGCGCGGCCCACGAGCAGTACTTC. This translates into CASSLTSAAHEQYF.